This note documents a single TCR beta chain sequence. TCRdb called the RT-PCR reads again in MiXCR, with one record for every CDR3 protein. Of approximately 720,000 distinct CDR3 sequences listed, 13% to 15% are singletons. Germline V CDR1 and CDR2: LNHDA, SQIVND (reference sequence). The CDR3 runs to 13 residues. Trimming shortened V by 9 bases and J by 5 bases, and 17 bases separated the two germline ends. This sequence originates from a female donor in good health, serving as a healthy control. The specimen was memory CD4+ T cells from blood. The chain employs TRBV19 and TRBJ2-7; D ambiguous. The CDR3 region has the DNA TGTGCCAGCCAAGGAACTCATGGCCACGAGCAGTACTTC. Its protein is CASQGTHGHEQYF.